What follows are 17 T cell receptor beta chains derived from one specimen sequenced in a study of T cells in Graves' hyperthyroidism and ophthalmopathy. Amplification of TCR beta CDR3 regions was performed using RNA transcripts as template. HTBI primers were used for first-round RT-PCR of the TCR CDR3. TCRdb re-derived calls from the multiplex PCR reads in MiXCR, one entry per CDR3 protein. The table has more than 600,000 distinct CDR3 sequences, about 17% seen once. Sequencing used blood. The receptors were gathered from a man aged 18 to 30 with Graves' hyperthyroidism.

This clonotype was found many times. This chain links TRBV20-1 with TRBJ2-1, with D perhaps matching TRBD2 (6 bases). CDR3 length: 14 residues. Germline lookup yields CDR1 DFQATT and CDR2 SNEGSKA (reference sequence). With 4 bases removed from V and 7 bases from J, the gap between germline ends came to 17 bases. CDR3 in DNA: TGCAGTGCTATGAGCGGAGCGGGTTGGAATGAGCAGTTCTTC. Its protein product is CSAMSGAGWNEQFF.

This clonotype was seen only a few times. The V call is TRBV6-2 or TRBV6-3, the J call TRBJ2-1; maybe TRBD1 (6 bases). The V end lost 7 bases, the J end lost 4 bases, and 20 bases lay between the germline ends. Germline V CDR1 and CDR2: MNHEY, SVGEGT. This CDR3 has 16 residues. The CDR3 spells CASIEGHTFIYNEQFF. For the CDR3, the DNA is TGTGCCAGCATCGAGGGACACACTTTCATTTACAATGAGCAGTTCTTC.

This clonotype occurred many times. The chain uses TRBV12-3 or TRBV12-4 and TRBJ2-5; the match to TRBD1 covers 8 bases. The CDR3 contains 13 residues. V shed 4 bases and J 3 bases; nucleotides not matched to a gene: 1. CDR3 sequence reads: CASSSDREETQYF. The CDR3 nucleotides read TGTGCCAGCAGTTCGGACAGGGAAGAGACCCAGTACTTC.

In its sample, this clonotype was seen many times. The V call is TRBV28, the J call TRBJ2-3; 10 bases agree with TRBD2. This CDR3 comprises 16 residues. V dropped 6 bases and J dropped 2; count of bases not matched to a gene: 8. Germline lookup yields CDR1 MDHEN and CDR2 SYDVKM. In DNA form, the CDR3 reads TGTGCCAGCAGCCTAATTAGCGGGAGGTACACAGATACGCAGTATTTT. This gives the protein CASSLISGRYTDTQYF.

There are many counts of this clonotype. The chain carries TRBV5-1 and TRBJ1-1; weak D call: TRBD1 (6 bases). V lost 4 bases to trimming and J lost 8 bases, with 18 bases between them. CDR1 is SGHRS and CDR2 is YFSETQ in the germline V gene. This CDR3 spans 14 amino acids. CDR3 nucleotides: TGCGCCAGCAGCGCGAACTCCGGGACATCAGAAGCTTTCTTT. Its translation: CASSANSGTSEAFF.

V and J are TRBV10-3 and TRBJ1-2; 7 positions match TRBD1. The germline V gene encodes CDR1 ENHRY and CDR2 SYGVKD. The CDR3 has 15 residues. V lost 2 bases, J lost 2 bases, and 5 bases stayed unmatched. CDR3 residues: CAISEGTAVNYGYTF. The CDR3 bases are TGTGCCATCAGTGAGGGGACAGCTGTAAACTATGGCTACACCTTC.

V gene TRBV25-1 combines with J gene TRBJ2-7; TRBD1 aligns across 8 bases. The CDR3 loop spans 12 amino acids. V lost 8 bases, J lost 6 bases, and 6 bases stayed unmatched. CDR1 MGHDK and CDR2 SYGVNS come from the germline V gene. CDR3: CASGPDRAEQYF. The CDR3 nucleotides are TGTGCCAGCGGACCGGACAGGGCCGAGCAGTACTTC.

This clonotype was detected only a few times. The genes are TRBV3-1 and TRBJ2-5; 8 nucleotides align to TRBD2. The germline V gene encodes CDR1 LGHDT and CDR2 YNNKEL (reference sequence). This CDR3 is built from 15 residues. The V and J ends lost 4 bases and 2 bases, in that order; junction bases with no gene match: 6. The CDR3 reads CASSRRVAGQETQYF. Here the CDR3 DNA reads TGTGCCAGCAGCCGAAGGGTAGCGGGACAAGAGACCCAGTACTTC.

This clonotype was observed many times. The chain employs TRBV6-6 and TRBJ2-3, with 9 bases identical to TRBD2. This CDR3 region has 16 residues. After removal of 0 bases from V and 2 bases from J, the junction contained 3 bases not matched to a gene. CDR1 and CDR2 from the germline V gene are MNHNY and SVGAGI (reference sequence). The CDR3 sequence: CASSYSSSGNTDTQYF. For the CDR3, the DNA is TGTGCCAGCAGTTACTCCTCTAGCGGGAACACAGATACGCAGTATTTT.

This clonotype was seen at least ten times. The chain recombines TRBV2 with TRBJ2-7, with no clear D. Germline CDR1 reads SNHLY; CDR2 reads FYNNEI. With 6 bases removed from V and 2 bases from J, the gap between germline ends came to 14 bases. CDR3 length: 14 amino acids. The CDR3 protein is CASRRDSNPYEQYF. The CDR3 bases are TGTGCCAGCAGAAGGGATAGCAACCCCTACGAGCAGTACTTC.

This clonotype has at least ten counts. The chain has TRBV28 and TRBJ2-7, with D perhaps given as TRBD1 or TRBD2 (5 bases each). Trimming left V 6 bases short and J 3 bases short, with 15 bases between. This CDR3 has 14 amino acids. CDR1 MDHEN and CDR2 SYDVKM come from the germline V gene. CDR3 region: CASSPGDGLYEQYF. In DNA form, the CDR3 reads TGTGCCAGCAGCCCCGGGGACGGACTCTACGAGCAGTACTTC.

This sequence joins TRBV27 and TRBJ2-1, with a possible D match to TRBD1 (6 bases). Trimming removed 4 bases from V and 7 bases from J, with 11 bases in between. Germline V gives CDR1 MNHEY, CDR2 SMNVEV (reference sequence). The CDR3 has 13 amino acids. CDR3 sequence reads: CASSYIQGNEQFF. Here the CDR3 DNA reads TGTGCCAGCAGTTACATACAGGGTAATGAGCAGTTCTTC.

This clonotype was detected only a few times. The rearrangement uses TRBV9 and TRBJ2-7, with 8 bases matching TRBD1. CDR1 and CDR2 (germline): SGDLS, YYNGEE. The CDR3 is 15 residues long. The V gene end was trimmed by 3 bases and the J gene end by 3 bases; junction bases not matched to a gene: 8. CDR3 nucleotide sequence: TGTGCCAGCAGCGCCTCTACAGGGGGTTTCTACGAGCAGTACTTC. It yields the protein CASSASTGGFYEQYF.

This clonotype occurred many times. This chain uses TRBV7-8 with TRBJ2-5; tentative D call: TRBD1 (5 bases). The V gene's germline CDR1 is SGHVS and CDR2 FQNEAQ. The CDR3 loop spans 13 amino acids. The V and J ends lost 7 bases and 1 base respectively, with 10 bases between them. The CDR3 DNA sequence: TGTGCCAGCACACCGACAGCCCAAGAGACCCAGTACTTC. It encodes CASTPTAQETQYF.

This clonotype was recorded a few times. The V gene is TRBV5-1, the J gene TRBJ2-1; TRBD2 is a possible D gene (6 bases). Trimming stripped 4 bases from V and 0 bases from J, with 14 bases between. The V gene's germline CDR1 is SGHRS and CDR2 YFSETQ. This CDR3 has 16 residues. CDR3 in amino acids: CASSPAGQSSYNEQFF. CDR3 DNA sequence: TGCGCCAGCAGCCCGGCGGGGCAGAGCTCCTACAATGAGCAGTTCTTC.

V is TRBV2 and J is TRBJ2-5; 8 positions match TRBD2. Per the germline V gene, CDR1 is SNHLY and CDR2 is FYNNEI. V lost 5 bases to trimming and J lost 0 bases; unmatched junction nucleotides: 2. The length of the CDR3 is 14 residues. DNA for the CDR3: TGTGCCAGCAGTCAACTAGCGGACCAAGAGACCCAGTACTTC. This translates into CASSQLADQETQYF.

This clonotype showed up many times. The chain recombines TRBV6-2 or TRBV6-3 with TRBJ2-7; possible D gene TRBD1, 7 bases. Per germline, CDR1 MNHEY and CDR2 SVGEGT. The CDR3 spans 15 residues. Trimming took off 6 bases at V and 0 bases at J, with 15 bases between the two ends. CDR3 in amino acids: CASRPAGGSSYEQYF. CDR3 nucleotide sequence: TGTGCCAGCAGGCCTGCAGGGGGGAGCTCCTACGAGCAGTACTTC.